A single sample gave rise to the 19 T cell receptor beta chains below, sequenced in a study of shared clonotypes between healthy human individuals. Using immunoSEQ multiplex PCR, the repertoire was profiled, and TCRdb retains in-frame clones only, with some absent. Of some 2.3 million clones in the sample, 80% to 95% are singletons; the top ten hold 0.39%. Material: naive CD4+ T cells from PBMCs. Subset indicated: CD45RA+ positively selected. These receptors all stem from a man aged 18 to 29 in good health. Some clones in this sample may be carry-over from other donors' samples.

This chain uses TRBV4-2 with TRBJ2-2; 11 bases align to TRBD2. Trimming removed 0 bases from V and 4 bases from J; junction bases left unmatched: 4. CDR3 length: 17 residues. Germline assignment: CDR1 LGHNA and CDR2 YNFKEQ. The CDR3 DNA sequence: TGTGCCAGCAGCCAAGATCTGCTAGCGGGAGGCACCGGGGAGCTGTTTTTT. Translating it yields CASSQDLLAGGTGELFF.

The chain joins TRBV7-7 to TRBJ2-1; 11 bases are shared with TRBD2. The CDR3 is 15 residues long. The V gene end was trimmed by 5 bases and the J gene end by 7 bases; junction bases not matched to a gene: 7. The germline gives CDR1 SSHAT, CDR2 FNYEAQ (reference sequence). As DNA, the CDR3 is TGTGCCAGCAGCCTCGGACTAGCGGGCGAGAATGAGCAGTTCTTC. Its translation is CASSLGLAGENEQFF.

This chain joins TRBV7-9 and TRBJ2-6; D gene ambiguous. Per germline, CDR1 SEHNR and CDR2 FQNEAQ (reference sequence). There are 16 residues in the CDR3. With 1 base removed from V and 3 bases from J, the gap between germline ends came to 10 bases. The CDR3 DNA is TGTGCCAGCAGCTTAGGCTTTATTGGTGGGGCCAACGTCCTGACTTTC. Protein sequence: CASSLGFIGGANVLTF.

CDR3 in DNA: TGTGCCAGCAGCTTACGGGGGTGGAGGACCGGGGAGCTGTTTTTT. Translated, it gives CASSLRGWRTGELFF. The V call is TRBV5-6, the J call TRBJ2-2; D may be TRBD2 (6 bases). Germline values: CDR1 SGHDT, CDR2 YYEEEE. This CDR3 is built from 15 residues. V shed 2 bases and J shed 5 bases, with 13 bases lying between them.

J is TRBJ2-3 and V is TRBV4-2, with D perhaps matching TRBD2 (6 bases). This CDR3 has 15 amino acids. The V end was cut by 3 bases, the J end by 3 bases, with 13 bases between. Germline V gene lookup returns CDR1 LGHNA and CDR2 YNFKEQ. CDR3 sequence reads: CASSQSGSGTDTQYF. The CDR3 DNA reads TGTGCCAGCAGCCAGTCCGGGAGTGGGACAGATACGCAGTATTTT.

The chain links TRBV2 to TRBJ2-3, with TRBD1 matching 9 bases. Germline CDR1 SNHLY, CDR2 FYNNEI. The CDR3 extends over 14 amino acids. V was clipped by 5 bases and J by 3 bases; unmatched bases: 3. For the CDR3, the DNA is TGTGCCAGCAGTACCGGGACAGGGACAGATACGCAGTATTTT. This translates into CASSTGTGTDTQYF.

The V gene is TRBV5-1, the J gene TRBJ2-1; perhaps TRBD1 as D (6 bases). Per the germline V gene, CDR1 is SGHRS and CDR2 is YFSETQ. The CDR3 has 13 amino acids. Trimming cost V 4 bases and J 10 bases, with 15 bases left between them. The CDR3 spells CASSRPGTSEQFF. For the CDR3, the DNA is TGCGCCAGCAGCAGACCCGGGACATCCGAGCAGTTCTTC.

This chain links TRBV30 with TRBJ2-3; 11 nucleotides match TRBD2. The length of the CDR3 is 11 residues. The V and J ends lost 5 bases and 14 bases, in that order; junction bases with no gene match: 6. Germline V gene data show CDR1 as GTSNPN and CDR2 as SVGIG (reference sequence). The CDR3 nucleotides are TGTGCCTGGTCCACTAGCGGGGGTTGGTATTTT. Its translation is CAWSTSGGWYF. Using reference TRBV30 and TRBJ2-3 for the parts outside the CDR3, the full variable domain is SQTIHQWPATLVQPVGSPLSLECTVEGTSNPNLYWYRQAAGRGLQLLFYSVGIGQISSEVPQNLSASRPQDRQFILSSKKLLLSDSGFYLCAWSTSGGWYFGPGTRLTVL.

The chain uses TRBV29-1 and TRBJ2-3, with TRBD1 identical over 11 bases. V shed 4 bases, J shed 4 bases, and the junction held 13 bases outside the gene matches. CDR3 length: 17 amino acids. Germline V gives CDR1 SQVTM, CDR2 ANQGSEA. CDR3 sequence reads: CSVVPLDRGRPADTQYF. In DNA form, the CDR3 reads TGCAGCGTTGTACCCTTGGACAGGGGGCGCCCGGCAGATACGCAGTATTTT.

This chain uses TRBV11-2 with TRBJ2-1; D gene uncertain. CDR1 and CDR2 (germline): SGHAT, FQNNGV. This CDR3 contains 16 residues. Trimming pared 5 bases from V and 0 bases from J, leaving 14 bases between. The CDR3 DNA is TGTGCCAGCAGCCCCATCGGCGGAAGCTCCTACAATGAGCAGTTCTTC. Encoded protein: CASSPIGGSSYNEQFF.

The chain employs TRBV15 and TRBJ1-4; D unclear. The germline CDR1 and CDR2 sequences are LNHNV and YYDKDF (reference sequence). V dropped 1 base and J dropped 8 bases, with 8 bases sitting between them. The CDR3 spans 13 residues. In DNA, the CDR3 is TGTGCCACCAGCAGAGCCGGTGAGGAAAAACTGTTTTTT. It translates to CATSRAGEEKLFF.

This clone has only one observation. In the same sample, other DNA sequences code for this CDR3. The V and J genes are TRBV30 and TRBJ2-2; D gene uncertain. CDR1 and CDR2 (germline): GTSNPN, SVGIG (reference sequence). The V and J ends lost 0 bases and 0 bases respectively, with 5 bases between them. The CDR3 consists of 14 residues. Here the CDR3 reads CAWSVLTNTGELFF. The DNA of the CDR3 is TGTGCCTGGAGTGTACTTACGAACACCGGGGAGCTGTTTTTT.

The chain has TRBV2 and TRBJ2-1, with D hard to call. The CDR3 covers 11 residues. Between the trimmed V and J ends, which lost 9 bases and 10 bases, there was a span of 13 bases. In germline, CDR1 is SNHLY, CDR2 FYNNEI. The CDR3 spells CASLVVGEQFF. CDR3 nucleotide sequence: TGTGCCAGTCTCGTTGTGGGGGAGCAGTTCTTC.

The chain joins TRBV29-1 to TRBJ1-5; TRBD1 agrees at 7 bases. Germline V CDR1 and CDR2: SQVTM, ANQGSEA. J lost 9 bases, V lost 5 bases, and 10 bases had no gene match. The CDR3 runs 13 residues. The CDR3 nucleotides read TGCAGCGTTCGCCGGGTTCCAGGGGGGCCCCAGCATTTT. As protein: CSVRRVPGGPQHF.

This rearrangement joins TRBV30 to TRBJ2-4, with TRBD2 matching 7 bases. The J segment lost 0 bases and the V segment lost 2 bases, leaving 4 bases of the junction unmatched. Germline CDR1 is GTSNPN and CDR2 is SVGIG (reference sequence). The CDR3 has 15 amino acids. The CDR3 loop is CAWSQAGLAKNIQYF. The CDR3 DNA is TGTGCCTGGAGTCAAGCGGGACTAGCCAAAAACATTCAGTACTTC.

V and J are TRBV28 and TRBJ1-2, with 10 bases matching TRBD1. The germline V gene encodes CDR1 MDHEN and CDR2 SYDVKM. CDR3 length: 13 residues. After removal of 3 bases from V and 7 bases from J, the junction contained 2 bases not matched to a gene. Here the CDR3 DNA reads TGTGCCAGCAGTTTGGGACAGGGGTCTGGCTACACCTTC. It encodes CASSLGQGSGYTF.

This chain's CDR3 is CSVGGFFNTEAFF. CDR3 sequence (DNA): TGCAGCGTCGGGGGATTTTTTAACACTGAAGCTTTCTTT. The rearrangement links TRBV29-1 to TRBJ1-1; D is possibly TRBD1 (5 bases). CDR1 is SQVTM, CDR2 ANQGSEA, per germline. The CDR3 has 13 amino acids. V shed 6 bases and J shed 2 bases, with 13 bases lying between them.

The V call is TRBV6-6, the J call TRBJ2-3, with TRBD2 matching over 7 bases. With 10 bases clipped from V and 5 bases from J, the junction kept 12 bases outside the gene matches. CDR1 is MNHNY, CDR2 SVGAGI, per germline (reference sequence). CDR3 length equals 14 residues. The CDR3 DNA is TGTGCCACCATAGGGAGGGTCGTCGGAGATACGCAGTATTTT. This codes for CATIGRVVGDTQYF.

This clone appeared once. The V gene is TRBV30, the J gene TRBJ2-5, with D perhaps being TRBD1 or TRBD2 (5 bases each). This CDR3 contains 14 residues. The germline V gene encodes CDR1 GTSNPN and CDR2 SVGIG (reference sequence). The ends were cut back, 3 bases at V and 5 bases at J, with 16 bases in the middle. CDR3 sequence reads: CAWSRFEGSETQYF. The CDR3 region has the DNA TGTGCCTGGAGCCGGTTCGAGGGGTCGGAGACCCAGTACTTC.